This passage covers 18 T cell receptor beta chains from one sample sequenced in a study of cytotoxic CD8 clonotypes in ibrutinib-treated CLL. The method was immunoSEQ multiplex PCR; TCRdb's version includes in-frame clones alone and lacks a portion of them. The sample has 70,000 to 80,000 clones; around 78% are singletons. Material: PBMCs, obtained after 24 months of ibrutinib treatment. Receptors were obtained from a human donor with chronic lymphocytic leukemia.

V and J are TRBV6-1 and TRBJ1-1; 7 bases fit TRBD1. V dropped 0 bases and J dropped 1; count of bases not matched to a gene: 11. CDR1 is MNHNS, CDR2 SASEGT, per germline. The CDR3 runs 18 residues. DNA for the CDR3: TGTGCCAGCAGTGAAGCCGACACAGGGGCTTCTTGGAACACTGAAGCTTTCTTT. It is translated as CASSEADTGASWNTEAFF.

The chain carries TRBV4-2 and TRBJ2-3; D not resolved. The CDR3 covers 16 residues. V shed 0 bases and J shed 1 base, with 11 bases lying between them. Germline V CDR1 and CDR2: LGHNA, YNFKEQ. CDR3 in DNA: TGTGCCAGCAGCCAAGAGACGTTACCCCGCACAGATACGCAGTATTTT. It is translated as CASSQETLPRTDTQYF.

The V and J genes are TRBV6-1 and TRBJ2-7, with 7 nucleotides matching TRBD1. With V trimmed by 4 bases and J by 2 bases, 5 bases remained unmatched. Looked up from germline, CDR1 is MNHNS and CDR2 is SASEGT. This CDR3 spans 14 amino acids. Written as DNA, the CDR3 is TGTGCCAGCAGTGTCGGGACAGACCCCTACGAGCAGTACTTC. Translated: CASSVGTDPYEQYF.

In this sample, this clone turned up a few times. The V gene is TRBV6-1, the J gene TRBJ1-2; the D is unclear. The CDR3 loop spans 14 amino acids. Germline V gene sequence: CDR1 MNHNS, CDR2 SASEGT. V was pared by 0 bases and J by 0 bases, with 5 bases between. The chain's CDR3 is CASSEAISNYGYTF. DNA of the CDR3: TGTGCCAGCAGTGAAGCGATCTCTAACTATGGCTACACCTTC.

The CDR3 nucleotides are TGTGCCAGCAGTTTATTGGGCGGTAGCTCCTACAATGAGCAGTTCTTC. This sequence encodes CASSLLGGSSYNEQFF. V is TRBV28 and J is TRBJ2-1; D is ambiguous. This CDR3 spans 16 amino acids. Germline CDR1 MDHEN, CDR2 SYDVKM. Trimming took off 1 base at V and 0 bases at J, with 10 bases between the two ends.

V gene TRBV6-6 combines with J gene TRBJ1-5; D is possibly TRBD1 (5 bases). The CDR3 covers 15 residues. The V and J ends lost 5 bases and 4 bases respectively, with 15 bases between them. Germline V gene lookup returns CDR1 MNHNY and CDR2 SVGAGI (reference sequence). The CDR3 DNA is TGTGCCAGCAGTCCTAGCAGGGCGGGTAATCAGCCCCAGCATTTT. This codes for CASSPSRAGNQPQHF.

The chain joins TRBV25-1 to TRBJ1-6; no clear D gene. Germline loops: CDR1 MGHDK, CDR2 SYGVNS. The CDR3 runs to 14 residues. V dropped 3 bases and J dropped 7 bases, with 10 bases sitting between them. This CDR3 reads CASSDTRGNSPLHF. CDR3 nucleotide sequence: TGTGCCAGCAGTGATACTCGGGGAAATTCACCCCTCCACTTT.

The chain couples TRBV6-6 to TRBJ1-5, with 7 bases lining up with TRBD1. Trimming removed 6 bases from V and 2 bases from J; junction bases left unmatched: 4. There are 14 residues in the CDR3. CDR1 and CDR2 from the germline V gene are MNHNY and SVGAGI (reference sequence). CDR3 amino acids: CASSGGQGNQPQHF. CDR3 bases: TGTGCCAGCAGCGGTGGACAGGGCAATCAGCCCCAGCATTTT.

This chain connects TRBV4-2 to TRBJ2-1; tentatively, D is TRBD2 (5 bases). The V end lost 5 bases, the J end lost 6 bases, and 20 bases lay between the germline ends. The CDR3 is made up of 16 amino acids. CDR1 and CDR2 (germline): LGHNA, YNFKEQ. Here the CDR3 DNA reads TGTGCCAGCAGCTCAAGGTCGCTAGCTTCGGGCAATGAGCAGTTCTTC. It translates to CASSSRSLASGNEQFF.

The chain recombines TRBV9 with TRBJ2-3; D gene unclear. Trimming took off 4 bases at V and 0 bases at J, with 9 bases between the two ends. This CDR3 comprises 14 residues. CDR1 and CDR2 (germline): SGDLS, YYNGEE. The CDR3, as DNA: TGTGCCAGCAGCAAAGGATATAGCACAGATACGCAGTATTTT. This encodes CASSKGYSTDTQYF.

V is TRBV4-2 and J is TRBJ2-3, with D possibly TRBD1 on 5 matching bases. The CDR3 loop spans 15 amino acids. Germline V lookup: CDR1 LGHNA, CDR2 YNFKEQ. Trimming stripped 1 base from V and 1 base from J, with 9 bases between. The CDR3 DNA is TGTGCCAGCAGCCAAGGGGGCTTCCGCACAGATACGCAGTATTTT. Translating gives CASSQGGFRTDTQYF.

The chain joins TRBV20-1 to TRBJ1-5, with D possibly being TRBD1 (6 bases). With 6 bases removed from V and 5 bases from J, the gap between germline ends came to 8 bases. The CDR3 is 11 amino acids. Germline CDR1 is DFQATT and CDR2 is SNEGSKA (reference sequence). The CDR3: CSANRDQPQHF. In nucleotides, the CDR3 is TGCAGTGCAAACAGGGATCAGCCCCAGCATTTT.

The chain has TRBV6-1 and TRBJ1-5; TRBD1 might be the D (5 bases). The CDR3 runs to 14 residues. Between the trimmed V and J ends, which lost 6 bases and 3 bases, there was a span of 12 bases. Per the germline V gene, CDR1 is MNHNS and CDR2 is SASEGT. CDR3: CASREQGLNQPQHF. The CDR3 DNA follows: TGTGCCAGCAGGGAGCAGGGTCTCAATCAGCCCCAGCATTTT.

In the case of this clone: The sample carries other DNA sequences with the same CDR3. V is TRBV18 and J is TRBJ1-1, with D unclear. The length of the CDR3 is 13 residues. From germline, CDR1 is KGHSH and CDR2 LQKENI. Deletions cut 2 bases from V and 1 base from J, with 5 bases between. The CDR3 reads CASSPGRNTEAFF. CDR3 sequence (DNA): TGTGCCAGCTCACCAGGGAGGAACACTGAAGCTTTCTTT.

This chain uses TRBV11-2 with TRBJ2-2; D gene unclear. This CDR3 region has 15 residues. V lost 3 bases, J lost 7 bases, and 15 bases lay in between. Germline V CDR1 and CDR2: SGHAT, FQNNGV. This CDR3 reads CASSFSGYPGGELFF. The CDR3 DNA is TGTGCCAGCAGCTTCTCAGGCTACCCAGGCGGGGAGCTGTTTTTT.

This chain connects TRBV5-1 to TRBJ2-1; no definite D call. V lost 4 bases and J 6 bases, leaving 14 bases between the germline ends. Germline V lookup: CDR1 SGHRS, CDR2 YFSETQ. The CDR3 is 14 amino acids. CDR3 sequence reads: CASSKAISGNEQFF. Here the CDR3 DNA reads TGCGCCAGCAGCAAGGCCATCTCGGGCAATGAGCAGTTCTTC.

The chain carries TRBV7-9 and TRBJ2-7; unclear D gene. The germline gives CDR1 SEHNR, CDR2 FQNEAQ (reference sequence). Trimming cost V 5 bases and J 3 bases, with 17 bases left between them. CDR3 length: 15 residues. CDR3 amino acids: CASSNGRLPYYEQYF. The CDR3 DNA sequence: TGTGCCAGCAGCAACGGCAGGCTTCCCTACTACGAGCAGTACTTC.

The chain links TRBV15 to TRBJ2-3; 9 nucleotides line up with TRBD2. This CDR3 is 15 amino acids long. The germline V gene encodes CDR1 LNHNV and CDR2 YYDKDF (reference sequence). The V and J ends lost 1 base and 4 bases, in that order; junction bases with no gene match: 3. The DNA of the CDR3 is TGTGCCACCAGCAGAGCCGGGACTAGCCCAGATACGCAGTATTTT. The encoded protein is CATSRAGTSPDTQYF.